This T cell receptor (beta chain) was profiled in a study of cytomegalovirus exposure and HLA in healthy donors listed by TCRdb under 2017. For the study in its entirety: According to a later analysis, the approximately 130 validation repertoires were produced on the same platform as the 700 or so repertoires of the first cohort. The study aimed to test whether signatures of past pathogen exposure could be identified by cataloging public T cell receptors. Besides the first cohort of 666 subjects, a separate validation cohort made up of over 100 different subjects was used. To predict cytomegalovirus infection status, the study brought together high-throughput TCR immunosequencing, statistical association of individual TCRs with disease status, and machine learning. Broad study findings and their caveats: Most TCR sequences were seen in very few donors, while some public TCRs were found in many individuals. In a later analysis, TCRs clustered in the first cohort were found to also tend to co-occur in the 120 or so validation repertoires, with approximately 93% of cluster scores above 0. The classifier was reported to diagnose cytomegalovirus status with high specificity and sensitivity in both the original cohort and the validation cohort. In vitro tests confirmed that a few of the cytomegalovirus-associated TCR beta chains recognize cytomegalovirus antigens. The study gave a list of 150 to 200 TCR beta chains associated with cytomegalovirus. A later analysis had no HLA typing for the validation cohort, so co-occurrence there was scored across all 120 or so repertoires. According to the authors, the approach could potentially be generalized to other disease states and immunological phenotypes.

The V end loses 4 bases and the J end loses 9 bases, and a stretch of 19 bases separates them. The CDR3, from cysteine to phenylalanine, totals 16 residues. Only the CDR3 DNA stays, 48 bases, in frame from base 1. Per the germline V gene (reference sequence), MNHEY is the CDR1 and SMNVEV is the CDR2. In the case of this clone: Its cognate antigen has yet to be identified. Base quality data are lacking; no much larger clone is found one base away.

Separate from the roughly 650-subject first cohort, the validation cohort of about 110 subjects was the group to which the donors belonged. The library was built by means of the immunoSEQ multiplex PCR assay. On the authors' methods: A statistical classification framework was developed to diagnose cytomegalovirus status using the catalog of TCR beta chain sequences. TCRdb obtained this table from immuneACCESS and retained in-frame rearrangements with V and J assigned. These tables miss some clones; where compared with another copy, unresolved V genes account for less than half of the shortfall, and the remainder is unexplained. Clonal size and the V and J genes are those of that table, whereas D and trimming came from the DNA. The sample yields over 250,000 clones; 80% to 90% were counted once. Of the sample, around 1% falls within the top ten clones.

Sequencing used PBMCs. The receptor chain draws on TRBV27 and TRBJ1-6; no D gene call is confident. This receptor was taken from a woman between 18 and 29 years old in good health and CMV-seronegative. The CDR3 has the sequence CASSYEARSGSSPLHF. In nucleotides, the sequence is TGTGCCAGCAGTTACGAGGCACGGTCGGGATCTTCACCCCTCCACTTT.